Only a few counts were recorded for the clone carrying this T cell receptor (beta chain). The antigen remains unidentified. Every isolated RNA sample was fully reverse transcribed, so sequencing captured expressed TCRB transcripts. Some 3.4 million reads were obtained on average from naive, central memory and regulatory T cell samples. The repertoire was sequenced with immunoSEQ multiplex PCR; TCRdb's copy has only in-frame clones and lacks some. The sample lists around 150,000 clones; 9% to 10% were seen once. This sample stems from a study of beta chain features in type 1 diabetes. Based on CD45RO/CCR7/CD25/CD127/CD95/CD27, CD4+ regulatory, stem cell-like memory, naive and central memory cells were sorted. Over 95% purity was reached by all sorted populations. In germline, CDR1 is GTSNPN, CDR2 SVGIG (reference sequence). V was clipped by 4 bases and J by 7 bases; unmatched bases: 4. The CDR3 is 14 residues long.

Study observations and caveats: In every one of the four CD4+ subsets, TCRB CDR3s were moderately but significantly shorter in Type 1 diabetes patients.

Sequencing was carried out using central memory CD4+ T cells from blood. The receptor was derived from a woman in her 30s with type 1 diabetes. The gene calls are TRBV30 and TRBJ2-1; TRBD2 matches 13 bases. The CDR3: CAWKLAGGGNEQFF. CDR3 DNA: TGTGCCTGGAAACTAGCGGGAGGGGGAAATGAGCAGTTCTTC.